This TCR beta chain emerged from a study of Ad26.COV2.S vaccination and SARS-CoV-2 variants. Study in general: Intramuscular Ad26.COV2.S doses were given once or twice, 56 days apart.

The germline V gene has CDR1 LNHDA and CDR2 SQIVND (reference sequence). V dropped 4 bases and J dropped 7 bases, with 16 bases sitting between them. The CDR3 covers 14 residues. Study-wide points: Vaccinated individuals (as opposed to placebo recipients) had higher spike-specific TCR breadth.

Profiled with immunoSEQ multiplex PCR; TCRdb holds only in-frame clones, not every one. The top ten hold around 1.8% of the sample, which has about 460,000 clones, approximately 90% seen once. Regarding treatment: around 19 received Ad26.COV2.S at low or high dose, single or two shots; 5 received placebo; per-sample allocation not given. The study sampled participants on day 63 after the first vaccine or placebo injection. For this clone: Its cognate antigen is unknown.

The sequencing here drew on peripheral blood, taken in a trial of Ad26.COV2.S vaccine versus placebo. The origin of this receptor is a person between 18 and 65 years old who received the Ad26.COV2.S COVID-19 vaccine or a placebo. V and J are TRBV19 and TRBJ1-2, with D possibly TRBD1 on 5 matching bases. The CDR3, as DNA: TGTGCCAGTAGTACCCTAGGGGCTTCACCTGGCTACACCTTC. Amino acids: CASSTLGASPGYTF.